A single sample is the source of the 15 T cell receptor beta chains below, sequenced in a study of spatial heterogeneity in lung cancer. TCRdb reanalysed the 5' RACE reads using MiXCR and keeps one entry per CDR3 protein. The top ten hold approximately 22% of the sample, which has several thousand distinct CDR3 sequences, around 17% seen once. Regarding time point: sample taken at primary tumor resection. Unsorted whole RNA from tumor, nontumor lung or frozen PBMC underwent sequencing. The starting material was normal lung tissue next to the tumor, obtained at surgery. The receptor set was obtained from a male donor with early-stage non-small cell lung cancer.

Comments on this clonotype: As an off-target read in a library built for alpha chains, this beta chain has a frequency of little significance. This chain links TRBV27 with TRBJ2-4, with D tentatively TRBD1 (6 bases). V was cut by 5 bases and J by 0 bases, with 17 bases left in between. The CDR3 runs 17 residues. CDR1 and CDR2 from the germline V gene are MNHEY and SMNVEV (reference sequence). CDR3 in amino acids: CASSALQGAIAKNIQYF. The CDR3 nucleotides are TGTGCCAGCAGTGCCCTACAGGGAGCCATAGCCAAAAACATTCAGTACTTC.

By frequency in the sample, this clonotype is medium-sized. Little can be read into the size of this beta chain, an off-target read in a library designed for alpha chains. The chain recombines TRBV7-8 with TRBJ2-7; 7 nucleotides match TRBD1. The CDR3 is made up of 15 amino acids. Trimming at V came to 4 bases and at J to 0 bases, leaving 6 bases not matched to a gene. Germline-derived CDR1 and CDR2 are SGHVS and FQNEAQ. CDR3 coding DNA: TGTGCCAGCAGCTCGCAGGGGGTGATCTCCTACGAGCAGTACTTC. Amino acid sequence: CASSSQGVISYEQYF.

This clonotype was detected ten times or more. This beta chain is an off-target read within a library intended for alpha chains, so its frequency means little. This chain uses TRBV7-9 with TRBJ1-5; D perhaps matches TRBD1 (5 bases). The CDR3 spans 14 residues. Trimming pared 5 bases from V and 2 bases from J, leaving 10 bases between. Germline assignment: CDR1 SEHNR and CDR2 FQNEAQ (reference sequence). This CDR3 reads CASSPGGGNQPQHF. The CDR3 nucleotides are TGTGCCAGCAGCCCTGGGGGAGGCAATCAGCCCCAGCATTTT.

This clonotype is medium-sized. The library was designed around alpha chains, so this beta chain is a stray read whose abundance carries little weight. The rearrangement links TRBV7-9 to TRBJ2-1; 9 nucleotides agree with TRBD1. This CDR3 has 16 residues. The germline CDR1 and CDR2 sequences are SEHNR and FQNEAQ (reference sequence). V trimming: 5 bases; J trimming: 5 bases; junction bases outside the gene matches: 10. CDR3 region: CASSPPGTGRNNEQFF. The CDR3 DNA reads TGTGCCAGCAGCCCCCCCGGGACAGGGAGAAACAATGAGCAGTTCTTC.

This clonotype is termed medium-sized. With the library built for alpha chains, this beta chain is off target and its frequency is not meaningful. This sequence joins TRBV2 and TRBJ1-5; D is undetermined. V was cut by 3 bases and J by 1 base, with 7 bases left in between. CDR3 size: 14 residues. The germline V gene encodes CDR1 SNHLY and CDR2 FYNNEI. The CDR3 DNA follows: TGTGCCAGCAGTGATAGTCGCAGCAATCAGCCCCAGCATTTT. Protein product: CASSDSRSNQPQHF.

This clonotype is classed as medium-sized. As an off-target read in a library built for alpha chains, this beta chain has a frequency of little significance. The chain combines TRBV28 with TRBJ2-3; TRBD2 might be the D (6 bases). Between the trimmed V and J ends, which lost 10 bases and 2 bases, there was a span of 22 bases. CDR3 length equals 16 residues. CDR1 and CDR2 (germline): MDHEN, SYDVKM. CDR3 sequence: CATNPVAAGSTDTQYF. The CDR3, as DNA: TGTGCCACCAACCCCGTGGCGGCGGGATCCACAGATACGCAGTATTTT.

This clonotype ranks as medium-sized. The size of this beta chain means little, since it is a stray read in a library made for alpha chains. This chain links TRBV6-5 with TRBJ1-1, with D uncertain. CDR3 size: 12 residues. Germline CDR1 is MNHEY and CDR2 is SVGAGI. The V and J ends lost 0 bases and 10 bases respectively, with 9 bases between them. CDR3 nucleotide sequence: TGTGCCAGCAGTTACTCCGGTATTTCAGCTTTCTTT. Its translation: CASSYSGISAFF.

In its sample, this clonotype was seen a few times. This beta chain was picked up by a library intended for alpha chains and is off target, so its count carries little meaning. DNA of the CDR3: TGCAGTGCTAGAGCGGTGACCTCCTACAATGAGCAGTTCTTC. Translated, it gives CSARAVTSYNEQFF. V and J are TRBV20-1 and TRBJ2-1, with D uncertain. Trimming stripped 1 base from V and 0 bases from J, with 7 bases between. In germline, CDR1 is DFQATT, CDR2 SNEGSKA (reference sequence). CDR3 length equals 14 residues.

By share, this clonotype counts as medium-sized. Being off target in a library aimed at alpha chains, this beta chain has a size of little meaning. The genes are TRBV28 and TRBJ2-3, with D perhaps TRBD2 (5 bases). The ends were cut back, 7 bases at V and 7 bases at J, with 15 bases in the middle. Germline lookup yields CDR1 MDHEN and CDR2 SYDVKM. CDR3 length: 13 amino acids. Written as DNA, the CDR3 is TGTGCCAGCACCTACAACGGGGTAAATACGCAGTATTTT. Encoded protein: CASTYNGVNTQYF.

This clonotype is medium-sized within its sample. The library was prepared for alpha chains; this beta chain is a stray read, so its frequency means little. This sequence joins TRBV7-8 and TRBJ2-5; 8 bases line up with TRBD1. The J segment lost 3 bases and the V segment lost 6 bases, leaving 9 bases of the junction unmatched. The length of the CDR3 is 15 residues. Germline V CDR1 and CDR2: SGHVS, FQNEAQ. The CDR3 coding sequence is TGTGCCAGCAGTCGGACAGGGAGCGGTAAAGAGACCCAGTACTTC. Its translation: CASSRTGSGKETQYF.

This clonotype is labeled medium-sized. In a library made to pick up alpha chains, this beta chain is a stray read with a size that means little. The chain employs TRBV7-2 and TRBJ2-7, with TRBD2 as a possible D gene (6 bases). Germline V CDR1 and CDR2: SGHTA, FQGNSA. Trimming shortened V by 5 bases and J by 2 bases, and 16 bases separated the two germline ends. There are 15 residues in the CDR3. CDR3 sequence: CASSLWDFLPYEQYF. CDR3 in DNA: TGTGCCAGCAGCCTCTGGGACTTCCTTCCCTACGAGCAGTACTTC.

Remarks on this clonotype: Little can be read into the size of this beta chain, an off-target read in a library designed for alpha chains. The V call is TRBV3-1, the J call TRBJ2-6, with D uncertain. Germline V gives CDR1 LGHDT, CDR2 YNNKEL (reference sequence). Deletions cut 6 bases from V and 4 bases from J, with 10 bases between. The CDR3 has 14 residues. This CDR3 is CASRPLSGANVLTF. CDR3 nucleotide sequence: TGTGCCAGCAGACCCCTTTCAGGGGCCAACGTCCTGACTTTC.

As concerns this clonotype: Since it is a stray read in a library aimed at alpha chains, this beta chain has a size that is not meaningful. The V and J genes are TRBV3-1 and TRBJ2-6; D remains unclear. This CDR3 has 15 residues. Trimming removed 0 bases from V and 2 bases from J, with 5 bases in between. Germline V gene lookup returns CDR1 LGHDT and CDR2 YNNKEL (reference sequence). CDR3 sequence: CASSQEGPGANVLTF. In DNA form, the CDR3 reads TGTGCCAGCAGCCAAGAGGGTCCTGGGGCCAACGTCCTGACTTTC. Complete variable domain (other parts from reference TRBV3-1 and TRBJ2-6): DTAVSQTPKYLVTQMGNDKSIKCEQNLGHDTMYWYKQDSKKFLKIMFSYNNKELIINETVPNRFSPKSPDKAHLNLHINSLELGDSAVYFCASSQEGPGANVLTFGAGSRLTVL.

This clonotype was observed many times. This beta chain turned up in a library designed for alpha chains; as an off-target read, its abundance says little. This chain links TRBV5-1 with TRBJ2-1; the match to TRBD2 covers 10 bases. V lost 4 bases and J lost 2; bases outside the gene matches: 9. Germline CDR1 reads SGHRS; CDR2 reads YFSETQ. CDR3 size: 17 residues. This CDR3 is CASSGGPSGGTYNEQFF. The CDR3 DNA sequence: TGCGCCAGCAGCGGTGGGCCTAGCGGGGGAACCTACAATGAGCAGTTCTTC.

By sample fraction, this clonotype is medium-sized (0.01 to 0.1%). Within a library made for alpha chains, this beta chain is off target, and its count is uninformative. The chain links TRBV30 to TRBJ1-5, with D tentatively TRBD1 (6 bases). V lost 3 bases and J 2 bases, leaving 14 bases between the germline ends. This CDR3 spans 15 amino acids. Germline CDR1 and CDR2: GTSNPN and SVGIG (reference sequence). The DNA of the CDR3 is TGTGCCTGGAGGGAGACAGGCTTGGGCAATCAGCCCCAGCATTTT. This codes for CAWRETGLGNQPQHF.